One and the same sample provided the 14 T cell receptor beta chains below, sequenced in a study of regulatory T cells in long-lasting Graves disease. Noted time point: newly diagnosed GD, antithyroid drugs for less than 3 months. TCR sequences were obtained from RNA taken from PBMCs. Building of the TCR beta libraries involved iRepertoire HTBI primers and Arm-PCR of CDR3 regions. One entry per CDR3 protein, called by TCRdb with MiXCR from the multiplex PCR reads. The sample includes roughly 500,000 distinct CDR3 sequences, about 15% of them seen just once. Another study also made use of these data, one on T cells in Graves' hyperthyroidism and ophthalmopathy.

The input for sequencing was peripheral blood mononuclear cells (PBMCs), taken at new diagnosis, from a patient treated with antithyroid drugs. These receptors all come from a woman between 45 and 60 years old with Graves disease.

As regards this clonotype: Being one base from a much bigger clone, this may be a read error. The rearrangement uses TRBV20-1 and TRBJ2-7, with D tentatively TRBD2 (6 bases). CDR3 length: 14 residues. Germline CDR1 and CDR2: DFQATT and SNEGSKA (reference sequence). The V end lost 1 base, the J end lost 3 bases, and 13 bases lay between the germline ends. CDR3 loop: CSARAGGSDYEQYF. In DNA, the CDR3 is TGCAGTGCTAGAGCAGGAGGGAGTGACTACGAGCAGTACTTC.

In its sample, this clonotype was seen many times. This sequence joins TRBV3-1 and TRBJ1-1; 8 bases match TRBD1. The V gene's germline CDR1 is LGHDT and CDR2 YNNKEL (reference sequence). J gave up 4 bases and V 5 bases, and 3 bases lay outside the gene matches. This CDR3 spans 13 amino acids. The CDR3 here is CASSADRATEAFF. CDR3 DNA sequence: TGTGCCAGCAGCGCGGACAGGGCCACTGAAGCTTTCTTT.

The chain uses TRBV27 and TRBJ2-3, with 8 positions matching TRBD1. CDR3 size: 18 residues. Germline CDR1 MNHEY, CDR2 SMNVEV (reference sequence). The ends lost 3 bases at V and 0 bases at J; junction bases unmatched: 11. CDR3 bases: TGTGCCAGCAGTTTTGGAACAGGGGGGTCTACTAGCACAGATACGCAGTATTTT. Its translation: CASSFGTGGSTSTDTQYF.

This clonotype was seen many times. This rearrangement joins TRBV2 to TRBJ2-7; no clear D gene. Germline values: CDR1 SNHLY, CDR2 FYNNEI. The CDR3 totals 11 residues. V was pared by 6 bases and J by 0 bases, with 3 bases between. CDR3 in amino acids: CASRFSYEQYF. CDR3 DNA: TGTGCCAGCAGATTCTCCTACGAGCAGTACTTC.

The J gene is TRBJ2-2, the V gene TRBV19, with D maybe TRBD2 (5 bases). The CDR3 has 15 residues. CDR1 LNHDA and CDR2 SQIVND come from the germline V gene (reference sequence). V lost 3 bases to trimming and J lost 8 bases, with 16 bases between them. CDR3 DNA: TGTGCCAGTAGTATTTTCAGCGGACCCGGAGGGGAGCTGTTTTTT. Protein product: CASSIFSGPGGELFF.

At least ten counts were recorded for this clonotype. The chain is built from TRBV28 and TRBJ2-1, with 10 bases lining up with TRBD2. This CDR3 comprises 14 residues. V trimming: 6 bases; J trimming: 4 bases; junction bases outside the gene matches: 3. Germline assignment: CDR1 MDHEN and CDR2 SYDVKM. This chain's CDR3 is CASRQREGYNEQFF. In DNA form, the CDR3 reads TGTGCCAGCAGACAGCGGGAGGGATACAATGAGCAGTTCTTC.

The J gene is TRBJ2-2, the V gene TRBV10-1, with D perhaps being TRBD1 or TRBD2 (5 bases each). V was cut by 8 bases and J by 7 bases, with 14 bases left in between. Germline V gene sequence: CDR1 WNHNN, CDR2 SYGVQD (reference sequence). This CDR3 is 13 amino acids long. The CDR3 DNA reads as TGCGCCAGCTCGGGGTTGGACATCGGGGAGCTGTTTTTT. Its protein product is CASSGLDIGELFF.

J is TRBJ2-1 and V is TRBV10-2; unclear D gene. This CDR3 spans 13 amino acids. Germline V gene sequence: CDR1 WSHSY, CDR2 SAAADI. V was shortened by 7 bases and J by 0 bases, with 7 bases between the two germline ends. DNA for the CDR3: TGCGCCAGCAAGCTAGACTCCTACAATGAGCAGTTCTTC. This encodes CASKLDSYNEQFF.

At least ten counts were recorded for this clonotype. The rearrangement joins TRBV27 to TRBJ1-2, with 9 bases identical to TRBD1. Germline V lookup: CDR1 MNHEY, CDR2 SMNVEV (reference sequence). V lost 6 bases and J lost 3; bases outside the gene matches: 11. This CDR3 is built from 16 residues. This CDR3 is CASRKTGGTGDYGYTF. In nucleotides, the CDR3 is TGTGCCAGCAGGAAGACAGGGGGGACGGGGGACTATGGCTACACCTTC.

Turning to this clonotype: The junction does not match germline at one end; this may be a read error. The chain's CDR3 is CAGSLGAGGLHNEQFF. CDR3 sequence (DNA): TGCGCCGGCAGCTTGGGAGCGGGAGGGCTGCACAATGAGCAGTTCTTC. The chain uses TRBV5-1 and TRBJ2-1; TRBD2 agrees at 10 bases. The CDR3 is 16 residues long. Germline-derived CDR1 and CDR2 are SGHRS and YFSETQ. Supplemented by reference TRBV5-1 and TRBJ2-1, the full variable domain reads KAGVTQTPRYLIKTRGQQVTLSCSPISGHRSVSWYQQTPGQGLQFLFEYFSETQRNKGNFPGRFSGRQFSNSRSEMNVSTLELGDSALYLCAGSLGAGGLHNEQFFGPGTRLTVL.

This clonotype has only a few counts. V gene TRBV30 combines with J gene TRBJ2-1; 7 bases map to TRBD1. CDR3 length equals 17 residues. In germline, CDR1 is GTSNPN, CDR2 SVGIG (reference sequence). V lost 1 base and J lost 5; bases outside the gene matches: 14. The CDR3 sequence: CAWSDTTGAPGHNEQFF. As DNA, the CDR3 is TGTGCCTGGAGTGATACTACAGGGGCCCCAGGGCACAATGAGCAGTTCTTC. Full variable domain (rest looked up from reference TRBV30 and TRBJ2-1): SQTIHQWPATLVQPVGSPLSLECTVEGTSNPNLYWYRQAAGRGLQLLFYSVGIGQISSEVPQNLSASRPQDRQFILSSKKLLLSDSGFYLCAWSDTTGAPGHNEQFFGPGTRLTVL.

The CDR3: CASSMGTFQGNIQYF. CDR3 nucleotides: TGTGCCAGTAGTATGGGGACGTTTCAGGGAAACATTCAGTACTTC. The gene calls are TRBV19 and TRBJ2-4; D may match TRBD1 or TRBD2 (5 bases each). The V end lost 3 bases, the J end lost 6 bases, and 15 bases lay between the germline ends. Germline CDR1 reads LNHDA; CDR2 reads SQIVND (reference sequence). The CDR3 length is 15 residues.

This clonotype was detected ten times or more. This rearrangement joins TRBV7-6 to TRBJ2-1; D call uncertain. The germline V gene has CDR1 SGHVS and CDR2 FNYEAQ. The CDR3 is 15 amino acids. Trimming pared 5 bases from V and 6 bases from J, leaving 17 bases between. DNA for the CDR3: TGTGCCAGCAGCCCACCGGGCCCACAAACCAATGAGCAGTTCTTC. It codes for CASSPPGPQTNEQFF.

This clonotype was seen at least ten times. This chain connects TRBV11-2 to TRBJ2-5; D ambiguous. This CDR3 region has 11 residues. Germline CDR1 reads SGHAT; CDR2 reads FQNNGV. Trimming took off 6 bases at V and 0 bases at J, with 2 bases between the two ends. The CDR3 here is CASRNQETQYF. The CDR3, as DNA: TGTGCCAGCAGGAACCAAGAGACCCAGTACTTC.